The 9 T cell receptor beta chains below were found in one sample sequenced in a study of regulatory T cells in long-lasting Graves disease. Construction of the TCR beta libraries employed iRepertoire HTBI primers in conjunction with Arm-PCR of CDR3 regions. TCRdb independently ran MiXCR on the multiplex PCR reads; one entry per CDR3 protein. This table has about 660,000 distinct CDR3 sequences, 25% to 30% appearing once. Time point noted: persistent/refractory GD, antithyroid drugs over 5 years with positive TRAb. With RNA extracted from PBMCs as input, the TCR library was made. The specimen was peripheral blood mononuclear cells (PBMCs), collected when the disease was refractory, from a patient treated with antithyroid drugs. These TCRs come from a female donor with Graves disease.

The V gene is TRBV6-1, the J gene TRBJ2-3, with D perhaps TRBD2 (6 bases). The CDR3 runs to 15 residues. Germline-derived CDR1 and CDR2 are MNHNS and SASEGT. Trimming shortened V by 0 bases and J by 9 bases, and 16 bases separated the two germline ends. The CDR3 nucleotides read TGTGCCAGCAGTGAAGCCACTAGCCCGGATGGAACGCAGTATTTT. It translates to CASSEATSPDGTQYF.

V gene TRBV5-1 combines with J gene TRBJ1-1; the D is unclear. The V end was cut by 0 bases, the J end by 0 bases, with 9 bases between. Germline V gene lookup returns CDR1 SGHRS and CDR2 YFSETQ. The CDR3 totals 15 residues. The CDR3 region is CASSLDHRMNTEAFF. The CDR3, as DNA: TGCGCCAGCAGCTTGGATCACCGAATGAACACTGAAGCTTTCTTT.

This clonotype has just a few counts. The chain is built from TRBV9 and TRBJ2-5, with 14 bases matching TRBD2. The assigned J gene may be wrong: the sequence end matches TRBJ2-7 better. This CDR3 is built from 15 residues. Looked up from germline, CDR1 is SGDLS and CDR2 is YYNGEE. CDR3 region: CASSPAGLAGDEQYF. CDR3 nucleotides: TGTGCCAGCAGCCCGGCGGGACTAGCGGGAGACGAGCAGTACTTC.

This clonotype was seen a handful of times. V and J are TRBV27 and TRBJ2-5; 13 positions agree with TRBD2. Germline CDR1 and CDR2: MNHEY and SMNVEV (reference sequence). V gave up 5 bases and J gave up 4 bases; unmatched junction bases: 4. The CDR3 runs to 15 residues. The CDR3 spells CASSGLAGERETQYF. The CDR3 DNA is TGTGCCAGCAGTGGACTAGCGGGAGAAAGAGAGACCCAGTACTTC.

This clonotype was seen repeatedly, ten times or more. The rearrangement joins TRBV28 to TRBJ1-1; no firm D call. The CDR3 totals 14 residues. Trimming removed 1 base from V and 1 base from J, with 7 bases in between. The germline gives CDR1 MDHEN, CDR2 SYDVKM. The CDR3 DNA reads TGTGCCAGCAGTTTATTGGCAGGGAACACTGAAGCTTTCTTT. Encoded protein: CASSLLAGNTEAFF.

This clonotype has just a few counts. The chain links TRBV10-3 to TRBJ2-5; weak D call: TRBD2 (5 bases). CDR1 and CDR2 from the germline V gene are ENHRY and SYGVKD. CDR3 length equals 14 residues. The V gene lost 6 bases and the J gene lost 5 bases, with 16 bases spanning the gap. The CDR3 protein is CAIREVGVPETQYF. The CDR3 region has the DNA TGTGCCATCAGAGAGGTCGGGGTGCCGGAGACCCAGTACTTC.

The count of this clonotype is one. The chain employs TRBV30 and TRBJ2-3; D not resolved. Trimming took off 2 bases at V and 4 bases at J, with 7 bases between the two ends. The germline gives CDR1 GTSNPN, CDR2 SVGIG (reference sequence). The CDR3 is 12 residues long. The DNA for the CDR3 is TGTGCCTGGAGTCGACCTCCAGATACGCAGTATTTT. It codes for CAWSRPPDTQYF.

This clonotype has just a few counts. The rearrangement links TRBV3-1 to TRBJ2-5, with D possibly matching TRBD2 (6 bases). The CDR3 is 15 residues long. The V gene's germline CDR1 is LGHDT and CDR2 YNNKEL (reference sequence). Trimming removed 2 bases at V and 7 bases at J, with 17 bases between. CDR3 sequence reads: CASSQNGAGTGTQYF. CDR3 in DNA: TGTGCCAGCAGCCAAAATGGAGCGGGCACGGGGACCCAGTACTTC.

This clonotype has a handful of counts. The chain recombines TRBV19 with TRBJ1-1; 8 positions match TRBD1. Losses at the gene ends were 0 bases for V and 4 bases for J; bases not matched to a gene: 13. Germline V gene data show CDR1 as LNHDA and CDR2 as SQIVND (reference sequence). The CDR3 extends over 18 amino acids. The CDR3 nucleotides are TGTGCCAGTAGTATAGATTTCCCCACGACAGGGGTCGGCACTGAAGCTTTCTTT. The encoded protein is CASSIDFPTTGVGTEAFF.